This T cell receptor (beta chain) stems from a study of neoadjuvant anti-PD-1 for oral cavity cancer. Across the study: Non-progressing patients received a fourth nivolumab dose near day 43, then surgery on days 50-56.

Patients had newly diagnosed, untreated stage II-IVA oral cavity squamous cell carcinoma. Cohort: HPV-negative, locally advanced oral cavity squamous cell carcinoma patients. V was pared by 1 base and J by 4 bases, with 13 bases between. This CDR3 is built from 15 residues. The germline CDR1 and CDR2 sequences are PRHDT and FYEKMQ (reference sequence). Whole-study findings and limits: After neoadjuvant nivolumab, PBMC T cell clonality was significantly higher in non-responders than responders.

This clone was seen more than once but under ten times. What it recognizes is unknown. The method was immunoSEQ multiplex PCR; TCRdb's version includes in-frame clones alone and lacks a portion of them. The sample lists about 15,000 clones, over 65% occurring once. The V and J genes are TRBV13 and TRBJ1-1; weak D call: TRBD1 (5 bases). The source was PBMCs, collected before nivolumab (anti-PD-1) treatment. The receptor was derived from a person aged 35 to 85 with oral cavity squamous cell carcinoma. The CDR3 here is CASSLVGGWATEAFF. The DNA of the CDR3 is TGTGCCAGCAGCTTAGTTGGGGGTTGGGCCACTGAAGCTTTCTTT.